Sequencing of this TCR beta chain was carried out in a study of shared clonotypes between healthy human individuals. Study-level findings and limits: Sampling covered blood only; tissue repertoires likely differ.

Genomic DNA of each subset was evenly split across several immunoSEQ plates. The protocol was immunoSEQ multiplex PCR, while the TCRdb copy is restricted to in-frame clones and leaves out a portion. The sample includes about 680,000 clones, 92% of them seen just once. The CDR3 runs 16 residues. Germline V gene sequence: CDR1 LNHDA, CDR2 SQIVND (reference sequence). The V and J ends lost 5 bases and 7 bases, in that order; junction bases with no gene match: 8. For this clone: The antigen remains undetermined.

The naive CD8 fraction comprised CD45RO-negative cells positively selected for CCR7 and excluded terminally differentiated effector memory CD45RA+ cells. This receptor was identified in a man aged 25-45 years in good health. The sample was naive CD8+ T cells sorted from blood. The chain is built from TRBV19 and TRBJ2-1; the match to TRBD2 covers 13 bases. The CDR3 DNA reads TGTGCCAGTAGTCCGCGGACTAGCGGGAGTAAAAATGAGCAGTTCTTC. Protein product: CASSPRTSGSKNEQFF. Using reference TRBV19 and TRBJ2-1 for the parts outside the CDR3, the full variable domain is DGGITQSPKYLFRKEGQNVTLSCEQNLNHDAMYWYRQDPGQGLRLIYYSQIVNDFQKGDIAEGYSVSREKKESFPLTVTSAQKNPTAFYLCASSPRTSGSKNEQFFGPGTRLTVL.